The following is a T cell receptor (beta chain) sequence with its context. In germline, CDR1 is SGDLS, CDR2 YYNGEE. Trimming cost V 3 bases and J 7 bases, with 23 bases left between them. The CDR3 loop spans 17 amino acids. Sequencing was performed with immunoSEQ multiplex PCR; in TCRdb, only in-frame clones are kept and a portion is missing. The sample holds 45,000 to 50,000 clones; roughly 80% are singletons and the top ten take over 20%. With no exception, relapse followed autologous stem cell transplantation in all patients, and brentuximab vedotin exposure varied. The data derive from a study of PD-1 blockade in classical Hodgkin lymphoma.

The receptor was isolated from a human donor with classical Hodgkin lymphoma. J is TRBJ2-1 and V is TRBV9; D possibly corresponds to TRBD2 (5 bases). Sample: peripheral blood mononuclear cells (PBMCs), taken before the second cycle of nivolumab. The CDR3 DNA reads TGTGCCAGCAGCGCACCACCCGGAGCTAGCATAAAGAATGAGCAGTTCTTC. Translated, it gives CASSAPPGASIKNEQFF.